The text below deals with one TCR beta chain. No antigen is known for it. The sample comes from a study of PD-1 blockade in classical Hodgkin lymphoma. Findings and limits, study-wide: Newly diagnosed patients and complete responders had comparable diversity at baseline.

This table comes from immunoSEQ multiplex PCR, and its TCRdb copy is limited to in-frame clones, with some not included. Among approximately 57,000 clones listed, approximately 89% were seen once. The CDR3 is 15 amino acids. V lost 6 bases to trimming and J lost 4 bases, with 15 bases between them. Germline CDR1 and CDR2: SNHLY and FYNNEI. Each and every patient relapsed after autologous stem cell transplantation, and patients got differing brentuximab vedotin exposure. The J gene is TRBJ1-4, the V gene TRBV2; D perhaps matches TRBD1 (5 bases). The sequence was obtained from a human donor with classical Hodgkin lymphoma. The sample consisted of peripheral blood mononuclear cells (PBMCs), taken before the second cycle of nivolumab. In DNA, the CDR3 is TGTGCCAGCAGGACACGCAGGGACCATAATGAAAAACTGTTTTTT. Protein product: CASRTRRDHNEKLFF.